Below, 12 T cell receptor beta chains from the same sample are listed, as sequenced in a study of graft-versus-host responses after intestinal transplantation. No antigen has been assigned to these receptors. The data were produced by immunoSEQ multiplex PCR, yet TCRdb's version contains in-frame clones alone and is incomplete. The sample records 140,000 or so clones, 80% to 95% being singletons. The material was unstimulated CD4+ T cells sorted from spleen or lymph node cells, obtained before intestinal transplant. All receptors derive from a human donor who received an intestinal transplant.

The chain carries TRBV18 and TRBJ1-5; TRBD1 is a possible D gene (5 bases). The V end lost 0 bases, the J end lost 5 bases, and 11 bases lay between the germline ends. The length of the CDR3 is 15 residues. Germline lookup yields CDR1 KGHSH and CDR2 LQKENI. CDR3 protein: CASSPPGGFDQPQHF. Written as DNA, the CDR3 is TGTGCCAGCTCACCACCGGGGGGATTTGATCAGCCCCAGCATTTT.

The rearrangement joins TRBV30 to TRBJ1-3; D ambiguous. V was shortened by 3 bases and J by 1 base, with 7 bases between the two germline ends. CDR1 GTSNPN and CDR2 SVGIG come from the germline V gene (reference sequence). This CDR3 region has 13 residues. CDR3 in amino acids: CAWRKNSGNTIYF. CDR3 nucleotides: TGTGCCTGGAGGAAAAATTCTGGAAACACCATATATTTT.

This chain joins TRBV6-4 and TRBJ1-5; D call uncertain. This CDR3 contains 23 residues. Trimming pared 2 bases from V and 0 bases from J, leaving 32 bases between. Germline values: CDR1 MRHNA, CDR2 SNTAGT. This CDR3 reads CASSDAEPAFETEAEYSNQPQHF. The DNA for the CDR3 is TGTGCCAGCAGTGACGCGGAACCCGCTTTTGAGACCGAGGCCGAATATAGCAATCAGCCCCAGCATTTT.

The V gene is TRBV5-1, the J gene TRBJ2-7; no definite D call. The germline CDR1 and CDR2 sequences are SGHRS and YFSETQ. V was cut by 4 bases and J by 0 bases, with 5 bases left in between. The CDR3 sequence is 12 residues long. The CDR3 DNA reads TGCGCCAGCAGCCAGGCCTCCTACGAGCAGTACTTC. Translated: CASSQASYEQYF.

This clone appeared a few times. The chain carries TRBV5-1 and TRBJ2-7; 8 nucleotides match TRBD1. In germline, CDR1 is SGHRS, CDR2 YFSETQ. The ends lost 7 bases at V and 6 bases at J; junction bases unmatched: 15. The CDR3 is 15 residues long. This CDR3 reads CASAFRRQGFCEQYF. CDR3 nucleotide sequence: TGCGCCAGCGCCTTTAGGCGACAGGGGTTTTGCGAGCAGTACTTC.

The CDR3 sequence is CASSSTAFSYEQYF. As DNA, the CDR3 is TGTGCCAGCAGTTCTACGGCCTTCTCCTACGAGCAGTACTTC. The chain combines TRBV28 with TRBJ2-7; D ambiguous. Per germline, CDR1 MDHEN and CDR2 SYDVKM. Deletions cut 4 bases from V and 0 bases from J, with 10 bases between. The CDR3 sequence is 14 residues long.

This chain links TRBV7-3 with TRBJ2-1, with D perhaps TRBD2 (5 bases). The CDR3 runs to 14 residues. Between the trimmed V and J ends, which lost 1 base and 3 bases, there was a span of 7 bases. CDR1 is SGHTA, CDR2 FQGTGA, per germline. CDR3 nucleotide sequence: TGTGCCAGCAGCTTAATCGGGGACTACAATGAGCAGTTCTTC. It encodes CASSLIGDYNEQFF.

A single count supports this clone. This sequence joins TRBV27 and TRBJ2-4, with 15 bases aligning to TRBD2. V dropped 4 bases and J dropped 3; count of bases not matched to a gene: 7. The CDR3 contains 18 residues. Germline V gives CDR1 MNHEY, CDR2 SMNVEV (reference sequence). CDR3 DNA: TGTGCCAGCAGTTCCTCCTGGACTAGCGGGAGGGTCAAAAACATTCAGTACTTC. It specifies CASSSSWTSGRVKNIQYF.

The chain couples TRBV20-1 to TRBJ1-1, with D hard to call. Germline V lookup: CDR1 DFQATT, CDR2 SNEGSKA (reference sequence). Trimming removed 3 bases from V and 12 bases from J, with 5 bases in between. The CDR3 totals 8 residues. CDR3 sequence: CSASISFF. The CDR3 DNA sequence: TGCAGTGCTAGTATCTCTTTCTTT.

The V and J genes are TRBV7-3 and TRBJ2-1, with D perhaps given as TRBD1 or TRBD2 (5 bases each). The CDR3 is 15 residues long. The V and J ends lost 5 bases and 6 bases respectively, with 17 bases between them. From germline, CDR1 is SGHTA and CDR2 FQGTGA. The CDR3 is CASSRSSFGANEQFF. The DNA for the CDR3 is TGTGCCAGCAGCAGATCTAGCTTCGGGGCCAATGAGCAGTTCTTC.

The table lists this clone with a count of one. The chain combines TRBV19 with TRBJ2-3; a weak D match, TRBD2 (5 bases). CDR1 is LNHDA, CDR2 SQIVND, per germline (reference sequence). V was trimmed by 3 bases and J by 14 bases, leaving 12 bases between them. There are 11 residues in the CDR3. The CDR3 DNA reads TGTGCCAGTAGTATCCTGGGAGCAGTGTATTTT. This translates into CASSILGAVYF.

CDR3 nucleotides: TGTGCCATCCTTAGCGGGAGTCCTTACAATGAGCAGTTCTTC. It is translated as CAILSGSPYNEQFF. The chain uses TRBV10-3 and TRBJ2-1; 9 nucleotides line up with TRBD2. Trimming removed 8 bases from V and 4 bases from J; junction bases left unmatched: 6. The CDR3 runs to 14 residues. Germline CDR1 and CDR2: ENHRY and SYGVKD.